The rows below give T cell receptor beta chains drawn from one sample of a study of OX40 agonist ivuxolimab in advanced cancers. Assay used: immunoSEQ multiplex PCR; TCRdb lists only in-frame clones, some missing. The sample lists roughly 26,000 clones; 75% to 80% were seen once. The input for sequencing was CD4+ or CD8+ T cells sorted from blood, taken in a trial of the OX40 agonist ivuxolimab. Receptors originate from an adult with an advanced solid tumor such as melanoma, head and neck, liver or kidney cancer. Both conserved end residues are part of each CDR3. The order of the fields is J gene, CDR3 length, V gene, D gene, clone size, CDR3 protein, CDR3 DNA. The D gene is left open where the match is weak. A row's size may be missing; if present it is once, few, many or a size class.

TRBJ2-5,12,TRBV9,NA,NA,CASSPNQETQYF,TGTGCCAGCAGCCCGAACCAAGAGACCCAGTACTTC
TRBJ2-7,14,TRBV28,NA,once,CASSQPGPHYEQYF,TGTGCCAGCAGCCAGCCGGGACCGCATTACGAGCAGTACTTC
TRBJ2-7,14,TRBV10-2,NA,NA,CASSETGAGGEQYF,TGCGCCAGCAGTGAGACGGGGGCCGGCGGCGAGCAGTACTTC
TRBJ1-6,14,TRBV28,NA,few,CASSGSSYNSPLHF,TGTGCCAGTTCAGGGAGCTCCTATAATTCACCCCTCCACTTT
TRBJ2-2,17,TRBV28,NA,NA,CASSFTGGSGLTGELFF,TGTGCCAGCAGTTTCACCGGGGGTAGCGGACTTACCGGGGAGCTGTTTTTT
TRBJ2-7,14,TRBV30,NA,NA,CAWSVNAGSYEQYF,TGTGCCTGGAGTGTCAACGCAGGATCCTACGAGCAGTACTTC
TRBJ2-7,15,TRBV28,NA,NA,CASSLGYGASYEQYF,TGTGCCAGCAGTTTGGGCTACGGGGCCTCCTACGAGCAGTACTTC
TRBJ1-5,14,TRBV27,NA,NA,CASSLVGNEEPQHF,TGTGCCAGCAGCCTAGTGGGGAATGAGGAGCCCCAGCATTTT
TRBJ1-2,15,TRBV28,NA,many,CASSRGYRERYGYTF,TGTGCCAGCAGTCGGGGTTACAGGGAACGATATGGCTACACCTTC
TRBJ2-1,18,TRBV9,NA,NA,CASSVSFYRADSNNEQFF,TGTGCCAGCAGCGTAAGCTTCTATAGGGCAGACAGTAACAATGAGCAGTTCTTC
TRBJ2-1,12,TRBV19,NA,NA,CASSIISSEQFF,TGTGCCAGTAGTATAATATCGAGTGAGCAGTTCTTC
TRBJ2-6,18,TRBV6-4,NA,NA,CASSDSETPSSGANVLTF,TGTGCCAGCAGTGACTCCGAGACACCGAGCTCTGGGGCCAACGTCCTGACTTTC
TRBJ1-4,12,TRBV11-2,NA,NA,CASSLDGEKLFF,TGTGCCAGCAGCTTAGACGGGGAAAAACTGTTTTTT
TRBJ1-5,13,TRBV7-6,TRBD1,once,CASSLLQGQPQHF,TGTGCCAGCAGCCTATTACAGGGGCAGCCCCAGCATTTT